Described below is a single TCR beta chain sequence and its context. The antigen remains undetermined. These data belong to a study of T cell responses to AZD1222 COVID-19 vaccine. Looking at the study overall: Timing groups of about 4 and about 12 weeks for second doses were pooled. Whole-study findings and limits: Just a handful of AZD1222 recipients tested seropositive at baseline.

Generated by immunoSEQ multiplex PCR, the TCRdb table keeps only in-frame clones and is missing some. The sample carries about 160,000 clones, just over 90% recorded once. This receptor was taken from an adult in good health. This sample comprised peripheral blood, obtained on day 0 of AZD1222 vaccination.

CDR3: CASSLRIWGEENTEAFF. The CDR3 DNA sequence: TGTGCCAGCAGCTTACGGATATGGGGCGAAGAGAACACTGAAGCTTTCTTT. The rearrangement uses TRBV11-3 and TRBJ1-1, with a weak D call TRBD1 (5 bases). Trimming removed 2 bases from V and 1 base from J, with 17 bases in between. Germline V gene data show CDR1 as SGHNT and CDR2 as YENEEA. CDR3 length equals 17 residues.